The rows below give T cell receptor beta chains drawn from one sample of a study of blood T cell repertoires in COVID-19. TCRdb's copy holds only in-frame clones and misses some; the assay was immunoSEQ multiplex PCR. The table includes about 170,000 clones, just under 85% detected once. The sequencing sample was made of peripheral blood. Receptors were obtained from a woman aged 80 or over with COVID-19, enrolled during active disease. CDR3s include the opening cysteine and the closing phenylalanine or tryptophan. The D gene is left open where the match is weak. Not all rows give a size; the values are once, few, many and, for expanded clones, a class.

D | J | V | size | CDR3 | DNA
TRBD1 | TRBJ2-7 | TRBV5-4 | NA | CASSLPDRGLSTYEQYF | TGTGCCAGCAGTCTCCCGGACAGGGGACTTTCCACCTACGAGCAGTACTTC
NA | TRBJ2-5 | TRBV11-3 | NA | CASSLGEQETQYF | TGTGCCAGCAGCTTAGGGGAGCAAGAGACCCAGTACTTC
NA | TRBJ1-2 | TRBV25-1 | NA | CASSEYGRANYGYTF | TGTGCCAGCAGTGAATATGGCAGGGCTAACTATGGCTACACCTTC
NA | TRBJ1-1 | TRBV4-1 | NA | CASSPHISPGGNTEAFF | TGCGCCAGCAGCCCGCATATTTCCCCCGGAGGGAACACTGAAGCTTTCTTT
NA | TRBJ1-4 | TRBV7-2 | NA | CASSVSRNEKLFF | TGTGCCAGCAGCGTGAGCCGTAATGAAAAACTGTTTTTT
NA | TRBJ2-7 | TRBV6-5 | once | CASSKTPDYEQYF | TGTGCCAGCAGTAAGACACCAGATTACGAGCAGTACTTC
NA | TRBJ1-5 | TRBV6-2/TRBV6-3 | NA | CASSYSSGLPQHF | TGTGCCAGCAGTTACTCATCAGGGCTCCCCCAGCATTTT
NA | TRBJ2-3 | TRBV6-5 | NA | CASQDIYTDTQYF | TGTGCCAGCCAGGACATTTACACAGATACGCAGTATTTT
NA | TRBJ2-7 | TRBV5-1 | NA | CASSMTGGSLWEQYF | TGCGCCAGTTCTATGACGGGGGGCAGTCTGTGGGAGCAGTACTTC
TRBD2 | TRBJ2-1 | TRBV6-6 | NA | CASSPALGLAGVNEQFF | TGTGCCAGCAGTCCCGCCCTCGGACTAGCGGGAGTCAATGAGCAGTTCTTC
TRBD1 | TRBJ1-1 | TRBV10-1 | NA | CASRDRLNTEAFF | TGCGCCAGCCGGGACAGATTGAACACTGAAGCTTTCTTT
NA | TRBJ2-4 | TRBV12-3/TRBV12-4 | NA | CASGLAKNIQYF | TGTGCCAGCGGCCTAGCCAAAAACATTCAGTACTTC
TRBD2 | TRBJ2-1 | TRBV15 | NA | CATSQSWGLTYNEQFF | TGTGCCACCAGTCAGTCATGGGGACTAACCTACAATGAGCAGTTCTTC
NA | TRBJ2-4 | TRBV6-4 | NA | CASSDPFDRPGWENIQYF | TGTGCCAGCAGTGACCCATTCGACAGGCCCGGATGGGAAAACATTCAGTACTTC
TRBD1 | TRBJ2-3 | TRBV19 | NA | CASSRQPGQVSPDTQYF | TGTGCCAGTAGTAGGCAACCGGGACAGGTCTCCCCGGATACGCAGTATTTT
TRBD1 | TRBJ2-7 | TRBV4-3 | NA | CASSQVTQGAYEQYF | TGCGCCAGCAGCCAAGTCACCCAGGGGGCTTACGAGCAGTACTTC
TRBD2 | TRBJ2-2 | TRBV10-3 | NA | CAIRDFTGTRGGELFF | TGTGCCATCAGGGACTTTACCGGGACTAGGGGCGGGGAGCTGTTTTTT
TRBD1 | TRBJ2-1 | TRBV10-3 | NA | CAISVAGTGGKEQFF | TGTGCCATCAGTGTTGCCGGGACAGGGGGTAAAGAGCAGTTCTTC
NA | TRBJ1-1 | TRBV18 | NA | CASSPPKGENTEAFF | TGTGCCAGCTCACCACCGAAGGGGGAGAACACTGAAGCTTTCTTT
TRBD2 | TRBJ2-1 | TRBV7-8 | NA | CASRRGGAGDEQFF | TGTGCCAGCCGCCGGGGGGGGGCGGGGGATGAGCAGTTCTTC
NA | TRBJ2-3 | TRBV6-5 | NA | CASLWAARSDTQYF | TGTGCCAGCCTGTGGGCAGCCCGGTCGGATACGCAGTATTTT
TRBD2 | TRBJ2-3 | TRBV2 | NA | CALFSGQGDSGTSGRESFPNTQYF | TGTGCCCTCTTCTCGGGACAGGGGGATTCCGGGACTAGCGGGAGGGAATCCTTCCCGAATACGCAGTATTTT
TRBD2 | TRBJ2-3 | TRBV27 | once | CASSFRGLATDTQYF | TGTGCCAGCAGTTTCAGGGGACTAGCGACAGATACGCAGTATTTT
NA | TRBJ1-5 | TRBV10-3 | NA | CATGKTGDQPQHF | TGTGCCACCGGGAAAACTGGTGATCAGCCCCAGCATTTT
TRBD1 | TRBJ2-3 | TRBV19 | NA | CASSTTGGWTDTQYF | TGTGCCAGTAGTACGACAGGGGGCTGGACAGATACGCAGTATTTT
NA | TRBJ2-1 | TRBV10-2 | once | CASSLTFNEQFF | TGCGCCAGCAGTTTGACTTTCAATGAGCAGTTCTTC
NA | TRBJ1-5 | TRBV11-2 | NA | CASSLASNQPQHF | TGTGCCAGCAGCTTAGCAAGCAATCAGCCCCAGCATTTT
NA | TRBJ1-2 | TRBV28 | once | CASSWAGADGYTF | TGTGCCAGCAGCTGGGCGGGGGCAGATGGCTACACCTTC
TRBD2 | TRBJ2-7 | TRBV10-3 | NA | CAISEFGGATSGVAYEQYF | TGTGCCATCAGTGAGTTTGGGGGCGCTACTAGCGGGGTAGCCTACGAGCAGTACTTC